This is a list of T cell receptor beta chains from one sample in a study of control samples from healthy donors and cancer patients. Produced via immunoSEQ multiplex PCR; TCRdb's table is partial and in-frame only. The sample includes about 170,000 clones, about nine tenths seen only once; the top ten take about 2.1%. The sample comprised blood. The source is a woman aged 40 to 55 in good health. Both conserved end residues are part of each CDR3. Each record gives: D gene, clone size, V gene, J gene, CDR3 protein, CDR3 DNA. The D gene is left open where the match is weak. Only part of the rows carry a size: once, few, many, or a class if the clone is expanded.

NA	NA	TRBV18	TRBJ2-3	CASSWGESDTQYF	TGTGCCAGCTCATGGGGGGAATCAGATACGCAGTATTTT
NA	NA	TRBV12-5	TRBJ1-1	CASGLSKEGIRTEAFF	TGTGCTAGTGGTCTATCGAAGGAGGGAATCCGGACTGAAGCTTTCTTT
NA	NA	TRBV11-1	TRBJ2-3	CASSLSFTQYF	TGTGCCAGCAGCTTATCCTTTACGCAGTATTTT
NA	NA	TRBV6-4	TRBJ2-1	CASSDSGAYGEQFF	TGTGCCAGCAGTGACTCCGGGGCTTACGGTGAGCAGTTCTTC
NA	NA	TRBV19	TRBJ1-2	CASSISKVNYGYTF	TGTGCCAGTAGTATAAGTAAAGTTAACTATGGCTACACCTTC
NA	once	TRBV18	TRBJ1-1	CASSPPGQTEAFF	TGTGCCAGCTCACCACCTGGACAAACTGAAGCTTTCTTT
TRBD1	NA	TRBV7-3	TRBJ1-1	CASSFSGGGEAFF	TGTGCCAGCAGCTTTTCAGGGGGCGGTGAAGCTTTCTTT
NA	NA	TRBV4-2	TRBJ2-7	CASSQPDWGDEQYF	TGTGCCAGCAGCCAGCCGGACTGGGGAGACGAGCAGTACTTC
NA	few	TRBV3-1/TRBV3-2	TRBJ1-1	CASSQAAVTEAFF	TGTGCCAGCAGCCAAGCGGCGGTCACTGAAGCTTTCTTT
NA	NA	TRBV12-3/TRBV12-4	TRBJ1-2	CASSLNGYTF	TGTGCCAGCAGTTTAAATGGCTACACCTTC
NA	NA	TRBV18	TRBJ2-7	CASSPQGSSGLYEQYF	TGTGCCAGCTCGCCTCAAGGGTCAAGCGGACTCTACGAGCAGTACTTC
NA	NA	TRBV27	TRBJ1-2	CAKTTDPLMVVYGYTF	TGTGCCAAAACGACAGATCCATTGATGGTGGTCTATGGCTACACCTTC
TRBD1	NA	TRBV7-9	TRBJ1-4	CASSLDRGPEKLFF	TGTGCCAGCAGCCTCGACAGGGGTCCTGAAAAACTGTTTTTT
TRBD2	NA	TRBV5-6	TRBJ2-3	CASSLPAGGSDTQYF	TGTGCCAGCAGCTTGCCAGCGGGAGGTTCAGATACGCAGTATTTT
NA	NA	TRBV18	TRBJ1-1	CASSPLSGGAQTEAFF	TGTGCCAGCTCACCACTCTCGGGGGGCGCGCAAACTGAAGCTTTCTTT
NA	NA	TRBV19	TRBJ1-6	CASSIDLYSPLHF	TGTGCCAGTAGTATAGATCTTTATTCACCCCTCCACTTT
NA	NA	TRBV2	TRBJ1-5	CASSGFSNQPQHF	TGTGCCAGTAGTGGGTTCAGCAATCAGCCCCAGCATTTT
NA	NA	TRBV5-6	TRBJ1-4	CASSLHGEGEKLFF	TGTGCCAGCAGCTTGCATGGGGAGGGTGAAAAACTGTTTTTT
NA	NA	TRBV20-1	TRBJ1-2	CSAAKGRRTF	TGCAGTGCGGCGAAGGGAAGGCGCACCTTC
NA	NA	TRBV19	TRBJ2-1	CASSIQGYNEQFF	TGTGCCAGTAGTATCCAGGGCTACAATGAGCAGTTCTTC
TRBD1	NA	TRBV15	TRBJ1-4	CATSRGGQGAEKLFF	TGTGCCACCAGCAGAGGAGGACAGGGGGCTGAAAAACTGTTTTTT
TRBD2	NA	TRBV2	TRBJ2-1	CASSPSSGYNEQFF	TGTGCCAGCAGTCCTTCTAGCGGATACAATGAGCAGTTCTTC
NA	NA	TRBV27	TRBJ2-7	CASSFENSRHEQYF	TGTGCCAGCAGCTTTGAAAATAGTCGCCACGAGCAGTACTTC
NA	few	TRBV6-5	TRBJ2-7	CARPKTESSYEQYF	TGTGCCAGACCCAAGACAGAGAGCTCCTACGAGCAGTACTTC
NA	NA	TRBV6-1	TRBJ2-1	CASSEAGGGVTYNEQFF	TGTGCCAGCAGTGAAGCCGGGGGCGGGGTTACCTACAATGAGCAGTTCTTC
NA	NA	TRBV10-3	TRBJ1-1	CAISERGVNTEAFF	TGTGCCATCAGTGAGAGGGGTGTGAACACTGAAGCTTTCTTT
TRBD1	NA	TRBV5-4	TRBJ1-4	CASSDRDNEKLFF	TGTGCCAGCAGCGACAGGGATAATGAAAAACTGTTTTTT
TRBD1	NA	TRBV19	TRBJ1-1	CASSIKQGGNTEAFF	TGTGCCAGTAGTATTAAACAGGGGGGGAACACTGAAGCTTTCTTT
TRBD1	NA	TRBV25-1	TRBJ1-2	CASSEFGTANYGYTF	TGTGCCAGCAGTGAATTCGGGACAGCTAACTATGGCTACACCTTC